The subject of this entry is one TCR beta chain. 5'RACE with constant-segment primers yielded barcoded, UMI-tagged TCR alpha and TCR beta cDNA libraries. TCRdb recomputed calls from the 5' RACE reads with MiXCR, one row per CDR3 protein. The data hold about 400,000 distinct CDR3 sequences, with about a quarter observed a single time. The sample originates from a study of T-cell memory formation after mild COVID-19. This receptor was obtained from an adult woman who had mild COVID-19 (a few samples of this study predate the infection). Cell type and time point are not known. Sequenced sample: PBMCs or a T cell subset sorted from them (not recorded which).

The CDR3 coding sequence is TGTGCCAGCAGCCAAGACTCACATCCAGGGGTCAGTGAGCAGTTCTTC. It translates to CASSQDSHPGVSEQFF. The chain employs TRBV4-2 and TRBJ2-1; TRBD1 is a possible D gene (6 bases). Trimming took 0 bases from V and 9 from J, leaving 18 bases between them. Germline lookup yields CDR1 LGHNA and CDR2 YNFKEQ. This CDR3 region has 16 residues.